Below are 26 T cell receptor beta chains sequenced from a single sample in a study of PD-L1 blockade in urothelial cancer. Time point meaning: pretreatment peripheral blood. TCRdb's copy holds only in-frame clones and misses some; the assay was immunoSEQ multiplex PCR. The sample holds about 72,000 clones, 75% to 90% seen once. Here the sequenced sample was PBMCs, taken around atezolizumab (anti-PD-L1) treatment. These receptors were obtained from a man in his sixties with urothelial cancer.

The chain is built from TRBV7-6 and TRBJ2-5; no clear D. V lost 5 bases to trimming and J lost 5 bases, with 9 bases between them. Looked up from germline, CDR1 is SGHVS and CDR2 is FNYEAQ. The CDR3 covers 12 residues. CDR3 loop: CASSPLEETQYF. CDR3 sequence (DNA): TGTGCCAGCAGCCCTCTCGAGGAGACCCAGTACTTC.

The chain carries TRBV19 and TRBJ1-5; the match to TRBD1 covers 9 bases. Losses at the gene ends were 1 base for V and 5 bases for J; bases not matched to a gene: 3. The germline CDR1 and CDR2 sequences are LNHDA and SQIVND (reference sequence). The length of the CDR3 is 15 residues. Written as DNA, the CDR3 is TGTGCCAGTAGTATAGGTAGGACAGGGGATCAGCCCCAGCATTTT. It translates to CASSIGRTGDQPQHF.

This rearrangement joins TRBV30 to TRBJ2-1, with D perhaps TRBD1 (6 bases). CDR3 length equals 11 residues. Trimming left V 1 base short and J 9 bases short, with 7 bases between. The germline gives CDR1 GTSNPN, CDR2 SVGIG (reference sequence). Here the CDR3 reads CAWSEGGEQFF. The CDR3 nucleotides read TGTGCCTGGAGTGAAGGGGGTGAGCAGTTCTTC.

This chain connects TRBV28 to TRBJ2-5, with D perhaps matching TRBD1 (6 bases). The DNA end is more similar to TRBJ2-7, so the J call may be wrong. The CDR3 loop spans 14 amino acids. Per germline, CDR1 MDHEN and CDR2 SYDVKM. The DNA of the CDR3 is TGTGCCAGCCGAACCAGGGGTCGGGGCTACGAGCAGTACTTC. This codes for CASRTRGRGYEQYF.

This clone was seen only once. The rearrangement joins TRBV6-1 to TRBJ1-1, with TRBD1 matching 8 bases. The CDR3 loop spans 15 amino acids. V was pared by 7 bases and J by 5 bases, with 12 bases of the junction left unmatched. Per the germline V gene, CDR1 is MNHNS and CDR2 is SASEGT. This CDR3 reads CASTQRGQATTEAFF. The CDR3 region has the DNA TGTGCCAGCACCCAAAGGGGACAGGCGACTACTGAAGCTTTCTTT.

V usage is TRBV2 and J usage is TRBJ1-4, with D perhaps TRBD1 (6 bases). This CDR3 is built from 17 residues. The ends were cut back, 1 base at V and 2 bases at J, with 14 bases in the middle. Germline V gives CDR1 SNHLY, CDR2 FYNNEI. CDR3 amino acids: CASSEGPSGVTNEKLFF. In DNA, the CDR3 is TGTGCCAGCAGTGAAGGTCCTTCAGGGGTGACTAATGAAAAACTGTTTTTT.

The chain uses TRBV5-5 and TRBJ2-5; D may be TRBD2 (6 bases). Per the germline V gene, CDR1 is SGHKS and CDR2 is YYEKEE (reference sequence). Deletions cut 4 bases from V and 2 bases from J, with 18 bases between. The CDR3 sequence is 16 residues long. The CDR3 reads CASSRSGAAEQETQYF. The DNA for the CDR3 is TGTGCCAGCAGCAGGTCGGGAGCAGCGGAGCAAGAGACCCAGTACTTC.

This clone has just a few counts. The chain employs TRBV4-2 and TRBJ1-5; D ambiguous. Trimming removed 1 base from V and 7 bases from J, with 11 bases in between. The CDR3 is 14 residues long. CDR1 LGHNA and CDR2 YNFKEQ come from the germline V gene. CDR3 in DNA: TGTGCCAGCAGCCAAGCGGTATCGGTGCAGCCCCAGCATTTT. It yields the protein CASSQAVSVQPQHF.

The chain links TRBV4-2 to TRBJ2-1, with 10 positions matching TRBD2. The CDR3 has 16 residues. V was pared by 4 bases and J by 6 bases, with 9 bases of the junction left unmatched. Germline V CDR1 and CDR2: LGHNA, YNFKEQ. The CDR3 bases are TGTGCCAGCAGCCCCGCGGGACTAGCGATCGGCAATGAGCAGTTCTTC. It translates to CASSPAGLAIGNEQFF.

J is TRBJ2-1 and V is TRBV7-9; the match to TRBD2 covers 10 bases. The CDR3 sequence is 16 residues long. Germline V CDR1 and CDR2: SEHNR, FQNEAQ (reference sequence). Trimming at V came to 0 bases and at J to 12 bases, leaving 11 bases not matched to a gene. The CDR3 protein is CASSLAGQQAGGVQFF. The CDR3, as DNA: TGTGCCAGCAGCTTAGCGGGACAGCAAGCGGGAGGGGTGCAGTTCTTC. Looking up the rest from reference TRBV7-9 and TRBJ2-1 gives the full variable domain: DTGVSQNPRHKITKRGQNVTFRCDPISEHNRLYWYRQTLGQGPEFLTYFQNEAQLEKSRLLSDRFSAERPKGSFSTLEIQRTEQGDSAMYLCASSLAGQQAGGVQFFGPGTRLTVL.

This clone was detected a few times. The chain joins TRBV6-5 to TRBJ2-3; D not resolved. Germline V gene sequence: CDR1 MNHEY, CDR2 SVGAGI. V lost 2 bases, J lost 0 bases, and 6 bases lay in between. CDR3 length: 14 amino acids. CDR3 DNA: TGTGCCAGCAGTTACGGCGGTAGCACAGATACGCAGTATTTT. Translation: CASSYGGSTDTQYF.

This clone has only one observation. V is TRBV18 and J is TRBJ2-1, with TRBD2 matching 9 bases. Germline V gives CDR1 KGHSH, CDR2 LQKENI. The CDR3 contains 18 residues. V shed 4 bases and J 4 bases; nucleotides not matched to a gene: 14. CDR3 in amino acids: CASSLLETGLASYNEQFF. Written as DNA, the CDR3 is TGTGCCAGCTCACTTCTAGAGACTGGACTAGCGTCATACAATGAGCAGTTCTTC.

The rearrangement links TRBV19 to TRBJ2-2, with D tentatively TRBD1 (6 bases). V was cut by 1 base and J by 0 bases, with 9 bases left in between. The CDR3 is 16 amino acids. Germline loops: CDR1 LNHDA, CDR2 SQIVND (reference sequence). CDR3 nucleotides: TGTGCCAGTAGTATAGGAGGGGGTGCGAACACCGGGGAGCTGTTTTTT. This translates into CASSIGGGANTGELFF. The full variable domain, rest sourced from reference TRBV19 and TRBJ2-2, is DGGITQSPKYLFRKEGQNVTLSCEQNLNHDAMYWYRQDPGQGLRLIYYSQIVNDFQKGDIAEGYSVSREKKESFPLTVTSAQKNPTAFYLCASSIGGGANTGELFFGEGSRLTVL.

This clone has just one count. The V gene is TRBV7-2, the J gene TRBJ2-5; D is undetermined. The CDR3 extends over 14 amino acids. Trimming shortened V by 1 base and J by 4 bases, and 10 bases separated the two germline ends. Germline V lookup: CDR1 SGHTA, CDR2 FQGNSA. The CDR3 DNA reads TGTGCCAGCAGCTTAGAACAGTATTTAGAGACCCAGTACTTC. Protein sequence: CASSLEQYLETQYF.

The gene calls are TRBV6-1 and TRBJ2-2; D is possibly TRBD1 (6 bases). CDR1 is MNHNS and CDR2 is SASEGT in the germline V gene. The CDR3 spans 15 residues. Deletions cut 2 bases from V and 6 bases from J, with 13 bases between. In DNA form, the CDR3 reads TGTGCCAGCAGTGAAAGGCCGGGACAAGCCGGGGAGCTGTTTTTT. Translating gives CASSERPGQAGELFF.

V usage is TRBV6-6 and J usage is TRBJ2-1; 7 bases match TRBD2. V dropped 5 bases and J dropped 6; count of bases not matched to a gene: 4. This CDR3 region has 13 residues. Germline CDR1 is MNHNY and CDR2 is SVGAGI (reference sequence). This CDR3 is CASSPTSFNEQFF. In nucleotides, the CDR3 is TGTGCCAGCAGTCCGACTAGCTTCAATGAGCAGTTCTTC.

The genes are TRBV9 and TRBJ2-1; a weak D match, TRBD1 (5 bases). Germline V lookup: CDR1 SGDLS, CDR2 YYNGEE. This CDR3 spans 11 amino acids. Trimming left V 3 bases short and J 7 bases short, with 5 bases between. The CDR3 reads CASSGQNEQFF. CDR3 bases: TGTGCCAGCAGCGGACAGAATGAGCAGTTCTTC.

On this clone itself: Other DNA sequences within the sample encode an identical CDR3. This rearrangement joins TRBV5-1 to TRBJ1-1, with D perhaps TRBD1 (6 bases). CDR3 length: 15 residues. V was shortened by 0 bases and J by 4 bases, with 13 bases between the two germline ends. Germline CDR1 and CDR2: SGHRS and YFSETQ. Here the CDR3 reads CASSLGQGGGTEAFF. Here the CDR3 DNA reads TGCGCCAGCAGCTTGGGGCAGGGAGGGGGCACTGAAGCTTTCTTT.

The V and J genes are TRBV7-3 and TRBJ1-6; possible D gene TRBD1, 5 bases. The CDR3 runs 14 residues. Trimming cost V 5 bases and J 4 bases, with 9 bases left between them. The germline V gene encodes CDR1 SGHTA and CDR2 FQGTGA. For the CDR3, the DNA is TGTGCCAGCAGCCTCGACAGTTATAATTCACCCCTCCACTTT. It codes for CASSLDSYNSPLHF.

V gene TRBV7-9 combines with J gene TRBJ2-7; 7 nucleotides agree with TRBD2. This CDR3 spans 15 amino acids. Germline CDR1 is SEHNR and CDR2 is FQNEAQ (reference sequence). The V segment lost 1 base and the J segment 1 base; nucleotides outside the gene matches: 4. The CDR3 is CASSLVLAGSYEQYF. CDR3 DNA: TGTGCCAGCAGCTTAGTCTTAGCGGGTTCCTACGAGCAGTACTTC.

The chain is built from TRBV5-8 and TRBJ2-3, with 10 bases identical to TRBD2. Germline V CDR1 and CDR2: SGHTS, YDEGEE. The CDR3 is 17 residues long. Losses at the gene ends were 0 bases for V and 4 bases for J; bases not matched to a gene: 8. In nucleotides, the CDR3 is TGTGCCAGCAGCTTGGTGAGGAGCGGGGGGGCGGCAGATACGCAGTATTTT. It codes for CASSLVRSGGAADTQYF.

J is TRBJ2-7 and V is TRBV10-3, with 7 bases matching TRBD1. Losses at the gene ends were 2 bases for V and 3 bases for J; bases not matched to a gene: 7. This CDR3 is built from 15 residues. Germline V gene data show CDR1 as ENHRY and CDR2 as SYGVKD. Here the CDR3 DNA reads TGTGCCATCAGTGAGATCCGGCACAGGGGCTACGAGCAGTACTTC. Protein: CAISEIRHRGYEQYF.

This clone has only a few counts. The rearrangement uses TRBV28 and TRBJ1-6; D call uncertain. The ends were cut back, 2 bases at V and 5 bases at J, with 7 bases in the middle. The CDR3 contains 14 residues. Germline V CDR1 and CDR2: MDHEN, SYDVKM. In DNA form, the CDR3 reads TGTGCCAGCAGTTTAAGTCAGGATAATTCACCCCTCCACTTT. Translated, it gives CASSLSQDNSPLHF.

The chain has TRBV7-2 and TRBJ2-1; D unclear. This CDR3 has 15 residues. V lost 6 bases, J lost 1 base, and 13 bases lay in between. CDR1 and CDR2 (germline): SGHTA, FQGNSA. CDR3 sequence (DNA): TGTGCCAGCAGTCCGACTTACAATTCCTACAATGAGCAGTTCTTC. It codes for CASSPTYNSYNEQFF.

This chain connects TRBV6-5 to TRBJ1-2; D is perhaps TRBD1 (5 bases). The CDR3 spans 13 residues. Germline V gene sequence: CDR1 MNHEY, CDR2 SVGAGI. V lost 9 bases, J lost 8 bases, and 19 bases lay in between. CDR3 coding DNA: TGTGCCAGTCTGTCCCCCGGGGCGGGGGGCTACACCTTC. This sequence encodes CASLSPGAGGYTF.

This clone has more than one count but fewer than ten. J is TRBJ1-1 and V is TRBV6-5; D is ambiguous. This CDR3 comprises 13 residues. The germline gives CDR1 MNHEY, CDR2 SVGAGI. The V gene lost 5 bases and the J gene lost 7 bases, with 14 bases spanning the gap. Written as DNA, the CDR3 is TGTGCCAGCAGTCGAACTCGGGCGGGTGAAGCTTTCTTT. It encodes CASSRTRAGEAFF.